These 25 T cell receptor beta chains share one sample of origin, sequenced in a study of blood T cell repertoires in COVID-19. Measured with immunoSEQ multiplex PCR; TCRdb has only the in-frame clones, and not every one. The sample comprises fewer than 300,000 clones, approximately 90% of which are singletons, and 2.2% rests with the top ten. Sequences were obtained from peripheral blood. These receptors all come from a young woman with COVID-19, enrolled during active disease.

V is TRBV10-1 and J is TRBJ2-3; TRBD2 aligns across 9 bases. The germline V gene encodes CDR1 WNHNN and CDR2 SYGVQD (reference sequence). CDR3 length: 15 residues. J lost 8 bases, V lost 4 bases, and 10 bases had no gene match. CDR3 bases: TGCGCCAGCAGTGTTAGCGGGGGAAAAGGGAGTACGCAGTATTTT. Its translation: CASSVSGGKGSTQYF.

The chain uses TRBV9 and TRBJ2-2; D is unresolved. Trimming removed 1 base from V and 1 base from J, with 11 bases in between. This CDR3 comprises 16 residues. CDR1 and CDR2 from the germline V gene are SGDLS and YYNGEE. As DNA, the CDR3 is TGTGCCAGCAGCGTATACTTGGAGTGGAACACCGGGGAGCTGTTTTTT. Translating it yields CASSVYLEWNTGELFF. The whole variable domain, filled in from reference TRBV9 and TRBJ2-2, reads DSGVTQTPKHLITATGQRVTLRCSPRSGDLSVYWYQQSLDQGLQFLIQYYNGEERAKGNILERFSAQQFPDLHSELNLSSLELGDSALYFCASSVYLEWNTGELFFGEGSRLTVL.

V is TRBV7-9 and J is TRBJ1-1; 8 nucleotides match TRBD1. Per germline, CDR1 SEHNR and CDR2 FQNEAQ (reference sequence). The trim removed 5 bases at V and 4 bases at J, leaving 15 bases unmatched. This CDR3 contains 17 residues. The CDR3 DNA follows: TGTGCCAGCAGCCCCAGGGGGCTATCGTTCGTTCCCACTGAAGCTTTCTTT. This codes for CASSPRGLSFVPTEAFF.

For the CDR3, the DNA is TGTGCCAGCAGCTTCGGCAGGGGCCAAGAGACCCAGTACTTC. It encodes CASSFGRGQETQYF. The chain joins TRBV7-9 to TRBJ2-5; D possibly corresponds to TRBD1 (6 bases). V lost 3 bases and J 1 base, leaving 9 bases between the germline ends. In germline, CDR1 is SEHNR, CDR2 FQNEAQ (reference sequence). This CDR3 spans 14 amino acids.

This chain uses TRBV6-4 with TRBJ1-2; TRBD1 aligns across 8 bases. The V gene's germline CDR1 is MRHNA and CDR2 SNTAGT. There are 13 residues in the CDR3. V lost 5 bases, J lost 4 bases, and 3 bases stayed unmatched. CDR3 nucleotides: TGTGCCAGCAGTCCCACAGGGGGCTATGGCTACACCTTC. Translated, it gives CASSPTGGYGYTF.

This clone was recorded only once. The chain is built from TRBV30 and TRBJ1-5; TRBD1 might be the D (5 bases). CDR1 is GTSNPN and CDR2 is SVGIG in the germline V gene (reference sequence). Deletions cut 5 bases from V and 3 bases from J, with 8 bases between. The CDR3 runs to 12 residues. CDR3 bases: TGTGCCTGGGGGGGAGACAATCAGCCCCAGCATTTT. The encoded protein is CAWGGDNQPQHF. The full variable domain, completed using reference TRBV30 and TRBJ1-5, is SQTIHQWPATLVQPVGSPLSLECTVEGTSNPNLYWYRQAAGRGLQLLFYSVGIGQISSEVPQNLSASRPQDRQFILSSKKLLLSDSGFYLCAWGGDNQPQHFGDGTRLSIL.

The chain combines TRBV2 with TRBJ2-1, with 7 bases identical to TRBD1. The V and J ends lost 5 bases and 8 bases, in that order; junction bases with no gene match: 6. The length of the CDR3 is 13 residues. Germline V gene data show CDR1 as SNHLY and CDR2 as FYNNEI. The CDR3, as DNA: TGTGCCAGCAGTAAACGACAGGGCTATGAGCAGTTCTTC. It codes for CASSKRQGYEQFF.

The chain couples TRBV6-6 to TRBJ1-2; 7 nucleotides match TRBD1. The CDR3 is 15 residues long. The junction had 15 bases not matched to a gene; V was cut back by 6 bases and J by 8 bases. Germline values: CDR1 MNHNY, CDR2 SVGAGI (reference sequence). The CDR3 bases are TGTGCCAGCAGCAACTTACAGGGGCCGCGGAGAGGCTACACCTTC. Its translation is CASSNLQGPRRGYTF.

This clone came up once. The J gene is TRBJ1-5, the V gene TRBV28, with D tentatively TRBD1 (5 bases). CDR1 MDHEN and CDR2 SYDVKM come from the germline V gene. The CDR3 is 13 residues long. V was clipped by 3 bases and J by 5 bases, with 8 bases between them. The CDR3 DNA sequence: TGTGCCAGCAGTTTCCAGGGTGATCAGCCCCAGCATTTT. Residues: CASSFQGDQPQHF.

The chain links TRBV28 to TRBJ1-4; maybe TRBD1 (5 bases). Germline CDR1 and CDR2: MDHEN and SYDVKM. The CDR3 is 15 residues long. V was shortened by 4 bases and J by 0 bases, with 9 bases between the two germline ends. CDR3 amino acids: CASSSDTTTNEKLFF. CDR3 sequence (DNA): TGTGCCAGCAGTTCGGACACCACAACTAATGAAAAACTGTTTTTT. Together with reference TRBV28 and TRBJ1-4, the CDR3 gives the full variable domain: DVKVTQSSRYLVKRTGEKVFLECVQDMDHENMFWYRQDPGLGLRLIYFSYDVKMKEKGDIPEGYSVSREKKERFSLILESASTNQTSMYLCASSSDTTTNEKLFFGSGTQLSVL.

A few counts support this clone. V usage is TRBV6-1 and J usage is TRBJ1-5, with a weak D call TRBD1 (6 bases). Trimming removed 1 base from V and 9 bases from J, with 13 bases in between. CDR1 and CDR2 from the germline V gene are MNHNS and SASEGT. The CDR3 is made up of 14 amino acids. Here the CDR3 DNA reads TGTGCCAGCAGTGAAGACAGGGTTCAGGGGCCCCAGCATTTT. It translates to CASSEDRVQGPQHF.

The chain uses TRBV28 and TRBJ2-4, with 8 bases fitting TRBD1. Germline lookup yields CDR1 MDHEN and CDR2 SYDVKM. The CDR3 has 17 amino acids. J gave up 0 bases and V 6 bases, and 10 bases lay outside the gene matches. CDR3 sequence (DNA): TGTGCCAGCAGCCCCCGGACAGGGATTTTAGCCAAAAACATTCAGTACTTC. This gives the protein CASSPRTGILAKNIQYF. Combining the CDR3 with reference TRBV28 and TRBJ2-4 gives the whole variable domain DVKVTQSSRYLVKRTGEKVFLECVQDMDHENMFWYRQDPGLGLRLIYFSYDVKMKEKGDIPEGYSVSREKKERFSLILESASTNQTSMYLCASSPRTGILAKNIQYFGAGTRLSVL.

The J gene is TRBJ1-5, the V gene TRBV5-6; 8 nucleotides agree with TRBD1. This CDR3 contains 17 residues. V lost 0 bases and J lost 2; bases outside the gene matches: 7. CDR1 SGHDT and CDR2 YYEEEE come from the germline V gene. In DNA, the CDR3 is TGTGCCAGCAGCTTGGCAGGGGGCGGTGGGGGCAATCAGCCCCAGCATTTT. Its translation is CASSLAGGGGGNQPQHF.

This chain links TRBV7-9 with TRBJ1-5, with D possibly TRBD1 on 6 matching bases. The V end was cut by 0 bases, the J end by 3 bases, with 15 bases between. The CDR3 spans 17 residues. CDR1 is SEHNR and CDR2 is FQNEAQ in the germline V gene (reference sequence). The CDR3 bases are TGTGCCAGCAGCTTAGCTCGTGGGGGGGCGGTCAATCAGCCCCAGCATTTT. Translated, it gives CASSLARGGAVNQPQHF.

The gene calls are TRBV5-4 and TRBJ2-5; 7 bases are a match to TRBD2. Germline-derived CDR1 and CDR2 are SGHNT and YYREEE (reference sequence). With 3 bases clipped from V and 5 bases from J, the junction kept 4 bases outside the gene matches. This CDR3 has 13 residues. This CDR3 reads CASSSSGGETQYF. The CDR3 DNA follows: TGTGCCAGCAGCTCCTCCGGGGGGGAGACCCAGTACTTC. Together with reference TRBV5-4 and TRBJ2-5, the CDR3 gives the full variable domain: ETGVTQSPTHLIKTRGQQVTLRCSSQSGHNTVSWYQQALGQGPQFIFQYYREEENGRGNFPPRFSGLQFPNYSSELNVNALELDDSALYLCASSSSGGETQYFGPGTRLLVL.

V and J are TRBV2 and TRBJ2-7; no definite D call. Germline V gene data show CDR1 as SNHLY and CDR2 as FYNNEI. The CDR3 is 15 amino acids. The V end was cut by 3 bases, the J end by 2 bases, with 14 bases between. CDR3 protein: CASSDAARIPYEQYF. CDR3 DNA: TGTGCCAGCAGTGATGCGGCACGCATCCCCTACGAGCAGTACTTC.

The chain has TRBV25-1 and TRBJ1-4; TRBD1 matches 11 bases. After removal of 8 bases from V and 8 bases from J, the junction contained 13 bases not matched to a gene. This CDR3 has 16 amino acids. Per germline, CDR1 MGHDK and CDR2 SYGVNS. Here the CDR3 DNA reads TGTGCCAGCCGACCCAGCAGGACAGGGGGCCTCGAAAAACTGTTTTTT. As protein: CASRPSRTGGLEKLFF. Complete variable domain (other parts from reference TRBV25-1 and TRBJ1-4): EADIYQTPRYLVIGTGKKITLECSQTMGHDKMYWYQQDPGMELHLIHYSYGVNSTEKGDLSSESTVSRIRTEHFPLTLESARPSHTSQYLCASRPSRTGGLEKLFFGSGTQLSVL.

This clone appeared once. The chain carries TRBV18 and TRBJ1-1, with 8 bases fitting TRBD1. V lost 5 bases and J lost 1; bases outside the gene matches: 6. Germline loops: CDR1 KGHSH, CDR2 LQKENI. The CDR3 has 15 amino acids. The CDR3 region is CASSTTGTGNTEAFF. The CDR3 coding sequence is TGTGCCAGCTCAACCACAGGGACAGGGAACACTGAAGCTTTCTTT.

The V gene is TRBV10-1, the J gene TRBJ1-1; TRBD1 aligns across 7 bases. CDR1 WNHNN and CDR2 SYGVQD come from the germline V gene (reference sequence). V lost 10 bases, J lost 5 bases, and 10 bases stayed unmatched. The CDR3 contains 13 residues. The CDR3 sequence is CAKPRGRRTEAFF. In DNA form, the CDR3 reads TGCGCCAAGCCAAGGGGGCGCAGGACTGAAGCTTTCTTT.

This clone was counted only a few times. This sequence joins TRBV5-5 and TRBJ1-4, with 8 nucleotides matching TRBD1. Trimming took 3 bases from V and 3 from J; bases not matched to a gene: 13. This CDR3 has 18 amino acids. CDR1 and CDR2 (germline): SGHKS, YYEKEE (reference sequence). The DNA of the CDR3 is TGTGCCAGCAGCTCGCTCCCCCTCAGGGGGCTGGCTAATGAAAAACTGTTTTTT. Its protein product is CASSSLPLRGLANEKLFF.

The chain uses TRBV24-1 and TRBJ1-2; D may be TRBD1 (6 bases). Deletions cut 3 bases from V and 2 bases from J, with 9 bases between. Germline V gives CDR1 KGHDR, CDR2 SFDVKD. This CDR3 has 14 amino acids. The CDR3 nucleotides are TGTGCCACCAGTGATGAAGACAGGAACTATGGCTACACCTTC. It codes for CATSDEDRNYGYTF.

This chain uses TRBV12-3 or TRBV12-4 with TRBJ2-7; perhaps TRBD2 as D (6 bases). The CDR3 consists of 13 residues. With 6 bases removed from V and 0 bases from J, the gap between germline ends came to 9 bases. The CDR3 DNA is TGTGCCAGCAGCCGGGACTTCTCCTACGAGCAGTACTTC. Amino acids: CASSRDFSYEQYF.

The V and J genes are TRBV4-2 and TRBJ2-7; the D gene is possibly TRBD1 (6 bases). Germline CDR1 and CDR2: LGHNA and YNFKEQ. The V and J ends lost 3 bases and 4 bases respectively, with 19 bases between them. The CDR3 loop spans 16 amino acids. The CDR3 nucleotides read TGTGCCAGCAGCCATCCTACCGCAGGGGAAATATACGAGCAGTACTTC. It encodes CASSHPTAGEIYEQYF.

This clone has just one count. The chain has TRBV13 and TRBJ2-1; 9 bases align to TRBD2. Germline CDR1 and CDR2: PRHDT and FYEKMQ (reference sequence). V trimming: 5 bases; J trimming: 4 bases; junction bases outside the gene matches: 15. CDR3 length: 18 residues. Written as DNA, the CDR3 is TGTGCCAGCAGCACCCGACTAGCGGAGACCCCCTTTTACAATGAGCAGTTCTTC. Residues: CASSTRLAETPFYNEQFF.

J is TRBJ1-2 and V is TRBV19; possible D gene TRBD1, 5 bases. The germline V gene encodes CDR1 LNHDA and CDR2 SQIVND (reference sequence). The CDR3 spans 17 residues. V was shortened by 2 bases and J by 3 bases, with 19 bases between the two germline ends. The CDR3, as DNA: TGTGCCAGTAGTATAACGGGACTTTTCGGGGCCCACTATGGCTACACCTTC. Residues: CASSITGLFGAHYGYTF.